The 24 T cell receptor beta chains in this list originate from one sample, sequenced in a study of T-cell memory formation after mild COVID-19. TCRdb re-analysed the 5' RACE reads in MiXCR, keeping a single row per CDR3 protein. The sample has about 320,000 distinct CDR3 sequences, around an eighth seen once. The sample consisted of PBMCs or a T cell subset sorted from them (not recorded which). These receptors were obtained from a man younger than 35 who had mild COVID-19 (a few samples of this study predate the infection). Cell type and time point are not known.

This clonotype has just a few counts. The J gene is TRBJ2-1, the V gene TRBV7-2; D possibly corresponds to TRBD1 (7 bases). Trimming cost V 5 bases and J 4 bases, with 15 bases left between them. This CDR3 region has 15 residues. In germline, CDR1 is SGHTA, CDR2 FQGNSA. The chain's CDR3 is CASSEEGQTYNEQFF. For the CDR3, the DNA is TGTGCCAGCAGCGAGGAGGGACAGACATACAATGAGCAGTTCTTC.

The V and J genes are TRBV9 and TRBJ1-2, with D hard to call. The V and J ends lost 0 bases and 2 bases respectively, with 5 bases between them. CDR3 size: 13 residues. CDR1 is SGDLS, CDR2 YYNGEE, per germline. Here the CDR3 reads CASSVDRNYGYTF. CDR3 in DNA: TGTGCCAGCAGCGTAGACAGAAACTATGGCTACACCTTC.

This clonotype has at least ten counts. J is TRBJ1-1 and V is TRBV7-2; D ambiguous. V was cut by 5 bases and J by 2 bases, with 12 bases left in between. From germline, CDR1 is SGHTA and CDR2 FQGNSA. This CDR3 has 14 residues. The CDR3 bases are TGTGCCAGCAGCCCTTGGAGGGTTAACACTGAAGCTTTCTTT. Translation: CASSPWRVNTEAFF.

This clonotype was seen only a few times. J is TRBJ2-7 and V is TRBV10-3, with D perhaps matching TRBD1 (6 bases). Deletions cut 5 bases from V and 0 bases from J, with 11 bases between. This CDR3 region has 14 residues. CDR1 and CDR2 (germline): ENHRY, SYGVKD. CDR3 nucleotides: TGTGCCATCAGTAGACAGGAGAGCTCCTACGAGCAGTACTTC. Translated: CAISRQESSYEQYF.

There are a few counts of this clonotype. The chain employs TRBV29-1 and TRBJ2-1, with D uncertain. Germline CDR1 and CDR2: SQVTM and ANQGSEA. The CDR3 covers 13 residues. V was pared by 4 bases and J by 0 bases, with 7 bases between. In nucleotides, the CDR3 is TGCAGCGTTGCTAGTTACTCCTACAATGAGCAGTTCTTC. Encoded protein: CSVASYSYNEQFF.

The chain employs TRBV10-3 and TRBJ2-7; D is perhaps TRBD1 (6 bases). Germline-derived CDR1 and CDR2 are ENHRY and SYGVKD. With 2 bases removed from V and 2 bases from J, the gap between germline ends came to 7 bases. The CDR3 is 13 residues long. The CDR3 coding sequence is TGTGCCATCAGTGAGGAGGGGGCCTACGAGCAGTACGTC. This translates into CAISEEGAYEQYV.

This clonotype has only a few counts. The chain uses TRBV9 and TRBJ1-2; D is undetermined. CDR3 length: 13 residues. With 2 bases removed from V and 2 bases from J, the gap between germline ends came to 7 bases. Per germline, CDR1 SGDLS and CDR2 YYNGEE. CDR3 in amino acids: CASSVEENYGYTF. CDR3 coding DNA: TGTGCCAGCAGCGTTGAAGAGAACTATGGCTACACCTTC. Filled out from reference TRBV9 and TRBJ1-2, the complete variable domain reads DSGVTQTPKHLITATGQRVTLRCSPRSGDLSVYWYQQSLDQGLQFLIQYYNGEERAKGNILERFSAQQFPDLHSELNLSSLELGDSALYFCASSVEENYGYTFGSGTRLTVV.

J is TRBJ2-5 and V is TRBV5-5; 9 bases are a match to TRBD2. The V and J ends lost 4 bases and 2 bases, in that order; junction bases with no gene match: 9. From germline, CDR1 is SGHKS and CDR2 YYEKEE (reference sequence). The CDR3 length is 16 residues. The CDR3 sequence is CASSPWAAGGQETQYF. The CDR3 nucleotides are TGTGCCAGCAGCCCCTGGGCTGCGGGGGGGCAAGAGACCCAGTACTTC.

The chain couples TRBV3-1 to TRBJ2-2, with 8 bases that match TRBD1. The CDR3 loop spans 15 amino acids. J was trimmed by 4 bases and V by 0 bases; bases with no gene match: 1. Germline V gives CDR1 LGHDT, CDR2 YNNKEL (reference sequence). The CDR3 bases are TGTGCCAGCAGCCAAGATCAGGGGGCCACCGGGGAGCTGTTTTTT. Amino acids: CASSQDQGATGELFF.

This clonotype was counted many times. CDR3: CASSLGPGTVNYGYTF. CDR3 nucleotide sequence: TGTGCCAGCAGCTTGGGACCCGGGACAGTTAACTATGGCTACACCTTC. J is TRBJ1-2 and V is TRBV7-2, with TRBD1 matching over 7 bases. Germline V gene lookup returns CDR1 SGHTA and CDR2 FQGNSA. The CDR3 is made up of 16 amino acids. The trim removed 3 bases at V and 1 base at J, leaving 8 bases unmatched.

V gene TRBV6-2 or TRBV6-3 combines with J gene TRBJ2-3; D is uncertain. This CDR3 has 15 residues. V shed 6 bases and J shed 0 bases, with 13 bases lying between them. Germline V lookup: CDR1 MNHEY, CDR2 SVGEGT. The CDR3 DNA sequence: TGTGCCAGCAGCGGAGTTCCTGACAGCACAGATACGCAGTATTTT. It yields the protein CASSGVPDSTDTQYF.

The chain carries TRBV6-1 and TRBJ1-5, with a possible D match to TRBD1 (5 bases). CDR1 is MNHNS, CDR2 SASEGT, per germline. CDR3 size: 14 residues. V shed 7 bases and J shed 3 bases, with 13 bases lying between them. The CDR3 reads CASNGRQNNQPQHF. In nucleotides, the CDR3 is TGTGCCAGCAACGGGCGACAGAACAATCAGCCCCAGCATTTT.

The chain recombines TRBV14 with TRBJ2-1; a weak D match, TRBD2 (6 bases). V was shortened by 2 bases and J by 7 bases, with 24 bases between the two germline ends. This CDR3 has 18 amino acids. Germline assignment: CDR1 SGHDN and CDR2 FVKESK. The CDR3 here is CASSQYVGGEAGRNEQFF. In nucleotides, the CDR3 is TGTGCCAGCAGCCAATATGTAGGTGGGGAGGCCGGGCGGAATGAGCAGTTCTTC.

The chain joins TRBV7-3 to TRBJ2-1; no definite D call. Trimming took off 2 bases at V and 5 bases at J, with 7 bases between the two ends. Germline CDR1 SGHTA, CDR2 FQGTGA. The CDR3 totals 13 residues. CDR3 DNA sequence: TGTGCCAGCAGCTTACTCTGGGACAATGAGCAGTTCTTC. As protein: CASSLLWDNEQFF.

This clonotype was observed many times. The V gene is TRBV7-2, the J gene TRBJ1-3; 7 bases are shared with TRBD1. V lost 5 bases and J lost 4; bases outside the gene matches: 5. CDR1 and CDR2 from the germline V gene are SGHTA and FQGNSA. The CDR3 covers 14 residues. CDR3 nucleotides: TGTGCCAGCAGCCCTACAGGGGCCGGAAACACCATATATTTT. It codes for CASSPTGAGNTIYF. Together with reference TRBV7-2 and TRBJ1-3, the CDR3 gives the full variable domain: GAGVSQSPSNKVTEKGKDVELRCDPISGHTALYWYRQSLGQGLEFLIYFQGNSAPDKSGLPSDRFSAERTGGSVSTLTIQRTQQEDSAVYLCASSPTGAGNTIYFGEGSWLTVV.

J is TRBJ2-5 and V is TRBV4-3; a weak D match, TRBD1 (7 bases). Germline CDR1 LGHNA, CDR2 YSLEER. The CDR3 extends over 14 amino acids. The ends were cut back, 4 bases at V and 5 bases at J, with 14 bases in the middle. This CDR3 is CASSPHRGGETQYF. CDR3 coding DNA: TGCGCCAGCAGCCCTCACAGGGGAGGTGAGACCCAGTACTTC.

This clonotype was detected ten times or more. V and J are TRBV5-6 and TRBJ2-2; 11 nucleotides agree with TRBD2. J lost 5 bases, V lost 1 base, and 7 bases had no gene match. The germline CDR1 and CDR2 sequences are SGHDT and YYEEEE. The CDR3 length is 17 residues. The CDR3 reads CASSLLLAGGRTGELFF. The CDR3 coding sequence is TGTGCCAGCAGCTTGCTCCTAGCGGGGGGCAGGACCGGGGAGCTGTTTTTT.

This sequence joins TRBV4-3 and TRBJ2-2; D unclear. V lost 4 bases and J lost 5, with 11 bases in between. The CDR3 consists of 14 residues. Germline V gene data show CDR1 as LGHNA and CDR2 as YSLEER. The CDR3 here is CASSRASGTGELFF. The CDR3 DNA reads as TGCGCCAGCAGCCGAGCGTCCGGAACCGGGGAGCTGTTTTTT.

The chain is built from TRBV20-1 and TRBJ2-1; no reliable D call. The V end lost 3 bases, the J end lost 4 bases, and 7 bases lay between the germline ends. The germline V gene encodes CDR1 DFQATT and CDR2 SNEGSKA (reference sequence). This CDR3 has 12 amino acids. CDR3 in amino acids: CSAREYYNEQFF. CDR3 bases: TGCAGTGCTAGGGAGTATTACAATGAGCAGTTCTTC.

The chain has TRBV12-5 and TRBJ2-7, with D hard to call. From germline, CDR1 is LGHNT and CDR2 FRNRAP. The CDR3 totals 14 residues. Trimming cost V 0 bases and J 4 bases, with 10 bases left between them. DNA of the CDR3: TGTGCTAGTGGTTTGGTAAGGTTGAGTTACGAGCAGTACGTC. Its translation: CASGLVRLSYEQYV.

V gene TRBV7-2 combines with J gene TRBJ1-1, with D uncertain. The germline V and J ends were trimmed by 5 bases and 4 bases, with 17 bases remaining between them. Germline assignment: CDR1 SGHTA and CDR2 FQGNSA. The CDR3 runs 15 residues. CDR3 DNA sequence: TGTGCCAGCAGCCTTGCCGTGGGTTTAAGCACTGAAGCTTTCTTT. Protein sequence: CASSLAVGLSTEAFF.

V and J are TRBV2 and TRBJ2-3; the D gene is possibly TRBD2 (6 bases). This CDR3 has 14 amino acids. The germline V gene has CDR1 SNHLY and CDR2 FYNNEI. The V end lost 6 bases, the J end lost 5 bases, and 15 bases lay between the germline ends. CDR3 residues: CASRRTMFQDTQYF. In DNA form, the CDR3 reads TGTGCCAGCAGGAGGACTATGTTTCAAGATACGCAGTATTTT.

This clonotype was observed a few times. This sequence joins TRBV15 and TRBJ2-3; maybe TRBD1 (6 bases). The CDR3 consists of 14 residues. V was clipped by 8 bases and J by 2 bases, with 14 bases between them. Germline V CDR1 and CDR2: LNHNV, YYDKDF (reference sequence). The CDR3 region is CATRDRLYTDTQYF. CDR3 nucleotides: TGTGCCACCCGCGACAGGTTATACACAGATACGCAGTATTTT.

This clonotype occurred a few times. The CDR3 DNA is TGCAGCGTGGGGACAGGGAACACCGGGGAGCTGTTTTTT. It translates to CSVGTGNTGELFF. This chain links TRBV29-1 with TRBJ2-2; TRBD1 agrees at 8 bases. The CDR3 runs to 13 residues. Germline lookup yields CDR1 SQVTM and CDR2 ANQGSEA. The ends lost 6 bases at V and 1 base at J; junction bases unmatched: 1.